Listed below are T cell receptor beta chains from one sample, sequenced in a study of T cell responses to AZD1222 COVID-19 vaccine. TCRdb's copy holds only in-frame clones and misses some; the assay was immunoSEQ multiplex PCR. The table has 110,000 to 150,000 clones, approximately 90% seen once. Material: peripheral blood, obtained 28 days after the second AZD1222 dose. These receptors were taken from an adult who received the AZD1222 COVID-19 vaccine. Each CDR3 is given with its conserved first and last residue. The order of the fields is J gene, D gene, V gene, clone size, CDR3 protein, CDR3 DNA. A D gene is named only where the DNA matches it firmly. Clone size is stated in some rows and not others, as once, few, many or a class when expanded.

>TRBJ1-2|.|TRBV6-5|.
CASFAGTRSYYGYTF
TGTGCCAGCTTCGCCGGGACAAGGAGCTACTATGGCTACACCTTC
>TRBJ1-3|.|TRBV6-5|.
CAGRRDDDTIYF
TGTGCCGGCCGGAGGGATGATGACACCATATATTTT
>TRBJ2-1|.|TRBV7-9|.
CASSWSGASRNEQFF
TGTGCCAGCAGCTGGTCGGGGGCGTCTCGCAATGAGCAGTTCTTC
>TRBJ1-5|.|TRBV5-1|.
CASSLGQANQPQHF
TGCGCCAGCAGCTTGGGACAGGCGAATCAGCCCCAGCATTTT
>TRBJ1-4|TRBD1|TRBV19|.
CASSTRDRGRSEKLFF
TGTGCCAGTAGTACCCGGGACAGGGGCCGGAGTGAAAAACTGTTTTTT
>TRBJ1-6|.|TRBV2|.
CASSVDGYNSPLHF
TGTGCCAGCAGTGTGGATGGGTATAATTCACCCCTCCACTTT
>TRBJ2-1|TRBD2|TRBV19|.
CASSTTSGPYNEQFF
TGTGCCAGTAGTACCACTAGCGGGCCTTACAATGAGCAGTTCTTC
>TRBJ2-1|TRBD2|TRBV9|.
CASGLAGGNEQFF
TGTGCCAGCGGACTAGCGGGGGGCAATGAGCAGTTCTTC
>TRBJ1-1|TRBD1|TRBV5-6|.
CASSLRTGLLNTEAFF
TGTGCCAGCAGCTTGAGGACAGGGTTGCTGAACACTGAAGCTTTCTTT
>TRBJ1-5|.|TRBV7-8|.
CASSKKKGGQPQHF
TGTGCCAGCAGCAAAAAGAAGGGCGGTCAGCCCCAGCATTTT
>TRBJ2-7|.|TRBV15|.
CATSRDRSREQYF
TGTGCCACCAGCAGAGACAGGTCACGCGAGCAGTACTTC
>TRBJ2-7|.|TRBV6-1|.
CASSEASGTALYEQYF
TGTGCCAGCAGTGAAGCGAGCGGGACAGCGCTCTACGAGCAGTACTTC
>TRBJ1-1|.|TRBV6-1|.
CASSEAKIYGTLNTEAFF
TGTGCCAGCAGTGAAGCCAAGATATACGGGACACTGAACACTGAAGCTTTCTTT
>TRBJ2-7|TRBD1|TRBV6-1|.
CASSDGTGGPYEQYF
TGTGCCAGCAGTGATGGGACAGGGGGTCCCTACGAGCAGTACTTC
>TRBJ1-1|.|TRBV19|.
CASTQPVGAHTEAFF
TGTGCCAGTACCCAACCTGTAGGGGCGCACACTGAAGCTTTCTTT
>TRBJ2-7|.|TRBV25-1|.
CASSEPGQGDYEQYF
TGTGCCAGCAGTGAACCGGGGCAGGGCGACTACGAGCAGTACTTC
>TRBJ1-2|.|TRBV5-4|.
CASSGGGERNYGYTF
TGTGCCAGCAGCGGGGGGGGCGAGCGTAACTATGGCTACACCTTC
>TRBJ2-7|.|TRBV5-1|once
CASSLNVGEQYF
TGCGCCAGCAGCTTGAATGTGGGCGAGCAGTACTTC
>TRBJ2-3|.|TRBV5-4|.
CASTPWGVGTDTQYF
TGTGCCAGCACCCCCTGGGGGGTCGGCACAGATACGCAGTATTTT
>TRBJ1-2|TRBD1|TRBV13|.
CASSPTGGYGYTF
TGTGCCAGCAGCCCAACAGGGGGCTATGGCTACACCTTC
>TRBJ2-7|.|TRBV5-4|.
CASRPDLGSYEQYF
TGTGCCAGCAGACCAGATCTAGGGTCCTACGAGCAGTACTTC
>TRBJ2-2|TRBD2|TRBV5-1|.
CASSSTAGGTGELFF
TGCGCCAGCAGCTCGACAGCGGGAGGTACCGGGGAGCTGTTTTTT
>TRBJ1-4|.|TRBV20-1|.
CSAEAGEKLFF
TGCAGTGCCGAGGCTGGGGAAAAACTGTTTTTT
>TRBJ1-4|TRBD1|TRBV29-1|.
CSASPGDRGKEKLFF
TGCAGCGCCAGCCCCGGGGACAGGGGAAAAGAAAAACTGTTTTTT
>TRBJ1-1|.|TRBV11-3|.
CASSPSGQREAFF
TGTGCCAGCAGCCCCTCGGGACAAAGAGAAGCTTTCTTT
>TRBJ1-1|.|TRBV14|.
CASSLSLLADLMNTEAFF
TGTGCCAGCAGCCTCTCTCTCTTGGCAGATCTTATGAACACTGAAGCTTTCTTT
>TRBJ1-1|.|TRBV6-5|few
CASSYDTRENTEAFF
TGTGCCAGCAGTTACGACACCCGAGAGAACACTGAAGCTTTCTTT
>TRBJ1-6|.|TRBV20-1|.
CSASRQGPNSPLHF
TGCAGTGCTAGTCGGCAGGGGCCAAATTCACCCCTCCACTTT
>TRBJ1-1|.|TRBV9|.
CASSVGQTNTEAFF
TGTGCCAGCAGCGTAGGCCAGACCAACACTGAAGCTTTCTTT
>TRBJ1-1|.|TRBV7-2|once
CASSLVGWGAFF
TGTGCCAGCAGCTTAGTGGGGTGGGGCGCTTTCTTT
>TRBJ2-3|.|TRBV29-1|.
CSALRSFQDTQYF
TGCAGCGCCCTGCGCTCTTTCCAGGATACGCAGTATTTT
>TRBJ2-3|.|TRBV7-2|.
CASSLIQGRADTQYF
TGTGCCAGCAGCTTGATTCAGGGACGCGCAGATACGCAGTATTTT
>TRBJ2-4|TRBD2|TRBV30|.
CAGSGWAKNIQYF
TGTGCCGGTAGCGGGTGGGCCAAAAACATTCAGTACTTC
>TRBJ2-7|TRBD2|TRBV7-2|.
CASSLAGGPYEQYF
TGTGCCAGCAGCTTAGCGGGAGGGCCCTACGAGCAGTACTTC
>TRBJ1-1|.|TRBV5-1|.
CASRSTGTPGNTEAFF
TGCGCCAGCAGGTCAACAGGCACTCCTGGGAACACTGAAGCTTTCTTT
>TRBJ2-3|.|TRBV4-2|few
CASSQDYARSTDTQYF
TGTGCCAGCAGCCAAGATTATGCGAGAAGCACAGATACGCAGTATTTT
>TRBJ2-1|TRBD2|TRBV6-5|.
CASSRLAGGTQEQFF
TGTGCCAGCAGCCGACTAGCGGGGGGAACGCAGGAGCAGTTCTTC
>TRBJ1-1|.|TRBV5-4|few
CASSLGTWSEAFF
TGTGCCAGCAGCTTGGGGACCTGGTCTGAAGCTTTCTTT
>TRBJ1-1|.|TRBV19|.
CASTKVGAGVTEAFF
TGTGCCAGTACCAAAGTGGGGGCCGGCGTAACTGAAGCTTTCTTT
>TRBJ1-2|TRBD1|TRBV7-9|.
CASSSPGQGAGGYTF
TGTGCCAGCAGCTCACCGGGACAGGGGGCTGGTGGCTACACCTTC
>TRBJ1-5|.|TRBV15|.
CATSRDIGNQPQHF
TGTGCCACCAGCAGAGACATAGGCAATCAGCCCCAGCATTTT
>TRBJ1-5|TRBD1|TRBV4-1|once
CASSRTRGQGQPQHF
TGCGCCAGCAGTCGGACGAGGGGGCAAGGTCAGCCCCAGCATTTT
>TRBJ1-1|.|TRBV18|.
CASSPGELTEAFF
TGTGCCAGCTCACCCGGGGAACTCACTGAAGCTTTCTTT
>TRBJ2-1|.|TRBV2|.
CASSGRLSSYNEQFF
TGTGCCAGCAGTGGCCGGCTTTCCTCCTACAATGAGCAGTTCTTC
>TRBJ2-3|.|TRBV7-2|once
CASSLDQTPTGQYF
TGTGCCAGCAGCTTAGATCAAACTCCAACGGGGCAGTATTTT
>TRBJ2-2|.|TRBV2|.
CASRTPRGRTGELFF
TGTGCCAGCAGGACCCCAAGGGGGAGAACCGGGGAGCTGTTTTTT
>TRBJ2-7|.|TRBV12-3/TRBV12-4|.
CASSPTRLTEQYF
TGTGCCAGCAGTCCGACTAGACTAACCGAGCAGTACTTC
>TRBJ1-2|.|TRBV21-1|.
CASSKFQGTTPSFYGYTF
TGTGCCAGCAGCAAATTTCAGGGTACCACTCCGTCCTTCTATGGCTACACCTTC
>TRBJ1-5|.|TRBV5-5|.
CASSLVVANQPQHF
TGTGCCAGCAGCTTGGTAGTGGCCAATCAGCCCCAGCATTTT
>TRBJ2-4|.|TRBV25-1|.
CASSEYRMGGNIQYF
TGTGCCAGCAGTGAATATCGGATGGGTGGCAACATTCAGTACTTC
>TRBJ2-1|.|TRBV11-2|.
CASKRQGSYNEQFF
TGTGCCAGCAAGAGGCAGGGGAGTTACAATGAGCAGTTCTTC
>TRBJ1-5|.|TRBV2|.
CASKIQVNQPQHF
TGTGCCAGCAAAATCCAGGTCAATCAGCCCCAGCATTTT
>TRBJ2-6|.|TRBV19|.
CASKRARRSFSGANVLTF
TGTGCCAGTAAAAGGGCCCGGAGGTCTTTCTCTGGGGCCAACGTCCTGACTTTC
>TRBJ2-1|.|TRBV5-1|.
CASSLEGPHNEQFF
TGCGCCAGCAGCTTGGAGGGACCCCACAATGAGCAGTTCTTC
>TRBJ1-5|.|TRBV13|.
CASSLRGRDQPQHF
TGTGCCAGCAGCTTACGGGGGAGGGATCAGCCCCAGCATTTT
>TRBJ1-2|.|TRBV4-1|few
CASSQEGDGFYGYTF
TGCGCCAGCAGCCAAGAGGGGGACGGCTTCTATGGCTACACCTTC